Listed below are T cell receptor beta chains from one sample, sequenced in a study of OX40 agonist ivuxolimab in advanced cancers. Assay: immunoSEQ multiplex PCR; the TCRdb copy retains only in-frame clones and omits some. The sample lists 12,000 or so clones, more than 70% occurring once. The material was CD4+ or CD8+ T cells sorted from blood, obtained in a trial of the OX40 agonist ivuxolimab. The origin of the receptors is an adult with an advanced solid tumor such as melanoma, head and neck, liver or kidney cancer. CDR3s include the opening cysteine and the closing phenylalanine or tryptophan. Fields, in order: J gene, D gene, clone size, V gene, CDR3 protein, CDR3 DNA. A D gene is named only where the DNA matches it firmly. The size of a clone is reported for some rows only, either as once, few or many, or as a class for expanded clones.

TRBJ2-7,.,once,TRBV7-8,CASSLGYAPGVSYEQYF,TGTGCCAGCAGCTTAGGGTACGCCCCAGGGGTGTCCTACGAGCAGTACTTC
TRBJ1-2,TRBD1,medium-sized,TRBV6-6,CAAQGGQGAPVYGYTF,TGTGCCGCCCAGGGGGGACAGGGGGCTCCCGTCTATGGCTACACCTTC
TRBJ1-1,.,.,TRBV19,CASSIGGMNTEAFF,TGTGCCAGTAGTATAGGAGGGATGAACACTGAAGCTTTCTTT
TRBJ2-7,TRBD1,.,TRBV15,CATNRDRSRGPDEQYF,TGTGCCACCAACAGAGATAGGAGCAGGGGGCCTGACGAGCAGTACTTC
TRBJ1-6,.,.,TRBV11-2,CASSLAGSSYNSPLHF,TGTGCCAGCAGCTTGGCAGGGAGTTCCTATAATTCACCCCTCCACTTT
TRBJ1-5,.,.,TRBV30,CAWKGDGNQPQHF,TGTGCCTGGAAGGGGGACGGCAATCAGCCCCAGCATTTT
TRBJ2-1,.,.,TRBV19,CASSTPGGYYNEQFF,TGTGCCAGTAGTACCCCAGGGGGGTACTACAATGAGCAGTTCTTC
TRBJ2-5,.,medium-sized,TRBV30,CAWNPTVQETQYF,TGTGCCTGGAACCCGACAGTCCAAGAGACCCAGTACTTC
TRBJ2-7,.,.,TRBV28,CASSWTDFAYEQYF,TGTGCCAGCAGTTGGACGGACTTCGCCTACGAGCAGTACTTC
TRBJ2-1,TRBD2,few,TRBV28,CASSSWTSGSYNEQFF,TGTGCCAGCAGTTCCTGGACTAGCGGGAGCTACAATGAGCAGTTCTTC
TRBJ2-1,TRBD2,.,TRBV6-5,CASRHDGGAYNEQFF,TGTGCCAGCAGGCACGACGGGGGGGCCTACAATGAGCAGTTCTTC
TRBJ2-7,.,few,TRBV13,CASSASTSYEQYF,TGTGCCAGCAGCGCTAGCACTTCCTACGAGCAGTACTTC
TRBJ2-7,TRBD1,.,TRBV6-5,CASSLSGTGTYEQYF,TGTGCCAGCAGTTTGTCCGGGACAGGGACCTACGAGCAGTACTTC
TRBJ2-7,TRBD1,once,TRBV18,CASSPWDRGNEQYF,TGTGCCAGCTCACCGTGGGACAGGGGGAACGAGCAGTACTTC
TRBJ1-1,.,.,TRBV4-1,CASSSVESARAFF,TGCGCCAGCAGCAGCGTCGAATCGGCGAGGGCTTTCTTT
TRBJ2-7,.,few,TRBV7-9,CASSLDPGHKNYEQYF,TGTGCCAGCAGCTTAGACCCGGGCCATAAGAACTACGAGCAGTACTTC
TRBJ2-5,TRBD2,.,TRBV2,CASSLGLAGAPVGTQYF,TGTGCCAGCAGCTTGGGGCTAGCGGGAGCCCCGGTTGGGACCCAGTACTTC
TRBJ2-7,TRBD1,.,TRBV5-1,CASSLQTGTGDPYEQYF,TGCGCCAGCAGCTTACAGACCGGGACAGGGGATCCCTACGAGCAGTACTTC